The rows below give T cell receptor beta chains drawn from one sample of a study of CD8 T cells in ankylosing spondylitis. TCRdb ran MiXCR on the 5' RACE reads and lists one entry per CDR3 protein. The repertoire has about 220,000 distinct CDR3 sequences, 10% of them found once; the top ten carry about 19%. Sequencing input: blood, either unsorted or a sorted T cell fraction (not recorded which). These receptors were taken from a male donor with ankylosing spondylitis or in good health (not recorded which). The CDR3 runs from the conserved cysteine through the conserved F or W. D genes are given only for firm matches. Clone size is stated in some rows and not others, as once, few, many or a class when expanded.

abundance: -; v_gene: TRBV7-8; d_gene: -; j_gene: TRBJ2-2; CDR3nt: TGTGCCAGCAGCCTCTGGACAGCCGTTGGGTATGACGGGGAGCTGTTTTTT; CDR3aa: CASSLWTAVGYDGELFF
abundance: -; v_gene: TRBV28; d_gene: -; j_gene: TRBJ2-3; CDR3nt: TGTGCCAGCAGCCAAGGGACACCAACAGATACGCAGTATTTT; CDR3aa: CASSQGTPTDTQYF
abundance: -; v_gene: TRBV5-1; d_gene: -; j_gene: TRBJ2-5; CDR3nt: TGCGCCAGCAGCTTTTCAGGTTCTGAGGAGACCCAGTACTTC; CDR3aa: CASSFSGSEETQYF
abundance: -; v_gene: TRBV7-2; d_gene: -; j_gene: TRBJ2-1; CDR3nt: TGTGCCAGCATCCAGACCTCTGTCGAGAGTCAGCAGTTCTTC; CDR3aa: CASIQTSVESQQFF
abundance: many; v_gene: TRBV7-9; d_gene: -; j_gene: TRBJ1-4; CDR3nt: TGTGCCAGCGGAGGGGTAAACGAAAAACTGTTTTTT; CDR3aa: CASGGVNEKLFF
abundance: many; v_gene: TRBV7-6; d_gene: TRBD1; j_gene: TRBJ2-1; CDR3nt: TGTGCCAGCAGCCTAAGGGACAGGACGAATGAGCAGTTCTTC; CDR3aa: CASSLRDRTNEQFF
abundance: many; v_gene: TRBV7-2; d_gene: -; j_gene: TRBJ2-7; CDR3nt: TGTGCCAGCACCTTCTCTACCCCCAGCTCCTACGAGCAGTACTTC; CDR3aa: CASTFSTPSSYEQYF
abundance: many; v_gene: TRBV9; d_gene: TRBD1; j_gene: TRBJ1-2; CDR3nt: TGTGCCAGCAGCGTAGGGGGACAGAGTAACTATGGCTACACCTTC; CDR3aa: CASSVGGQSNYGYTF
abundance: many; v_gene: TRBV12-3/TRBV12-4; d_gene: TRBD2; j_gene: TRBJ2-3; CDR3nt: TGTGCCAGCAGTCTAGGGCCTAGCGGGGGCCTCACAGATACGCAGTATTTT; CDR3aa: CASSLGPSGGLTDTQYF
abundance: -; v_gene: TRBV5-6; d_gene: -; j_gene: TRBJ1-2; CDR3nt: TGTGCCAGCAGCTTGTACCGGGGGCACTATGGCTACACCTTC; CDR3aa: CASSLYRGHYGYTF
abundance: many; v_gene: TRBV6-1; d_gene: -; j_gene: TRBJ1-4; CDR3nt: TGTGCCAGCAGCCGCAAAATAAAGGGCGGCATGGAAAAACTGTTTTTT; CDR3aa: CASSRKIKGGMEKLFF
abundance: -; v_gene: TRBV30; d_gene: TRBD1; j_gene: TRBJ1-2; CDR3nt: TGTGCCTGGAACCAACTGCAGGGGGCGGATGGCTACACCTTC; CDR3aa: CAWNQLQGADGYTF
abundance: many; v_gene: TRBV5-6; d_gene: -; j_gene: TRBJ2-5; CDR3nt: TGTGCCAGCAGCCCAGGGGCCCGATTGGAGACCCAGTACTTC; CDR3aa: CASSPGARLETQYF
abundance: few; v_gene: TRBV5-1; d_gene: TRBD2; j_gene: TRBJ2-3; CDR3nt: TGCGCCAGCAGCTTGGCGGGGACTAGCAGTCCTACGCAGTATTTT; CDR3aa: CASSLAGTSSPTQYF
abundance: -; v_gene: TRBV20-1; d_gene: -; j_gene: TRBJ1-1; CDR3nt: TGCAGTGCTAGAGGGGTGGCGGGGTCTGAAGCTTTCTTT; CDR3aa: CSARGVAGSEAFF
abundance: many; v_gene: TRBV7-8; d_gene: TRBD2; j_gene: TRBJ2-3; CDR3nt: TGTGCCAGCAGCTTTTATGCGGGGGGGCCTGACACAGATACGCAGTATTTT; CDR3aa: CASSFYAGGPDTDTQYF
abundance: few; v_gene: TRBV3-1; d_gene: TRBD2; j_gene: TRBJ2-5; CDR3nt: TGTGCCAGCAGCGGCCGCCTAGCGGGTTACCAAGAGACCCAGTACTTC; CDR3aa: CASSGRLAGYQETQYF
abundance: many; v_gene: TRBV20-1; d_gene: -; j_gene: TRBJ2-7; CDR3nt: TGCAGTGCATCCAACCGGTACGAGCAGTACTTC; CDR3aa: CSASNRYEQYF
abundance: many; v_gene: TRBV6-5; d_gene: -; j_gene: TRBJ2-1; CDR3nt: TGTGCCAGCAGTTATTTTGGCGGGAATGAGCAGTTCTTC; CDR3aa: CASSYFGGNEQFF
abundance: many; v_gene: TRBV10-2; d_gene: TRBD1; j_gene: TRBJ1-6; CDR3nt: TGCGCCAGCAGTGAGTTCAACAGGGGGCGGTCACCCCTCCACTTT; CDR3aa: CASSEFNRGRSPLHF
abundance: -; v_gene: TRBV6-4; d_gene: -; j_gene: TRBJ2-2; CDR3nt: TGTGCCACCTCCCGGGTTGGGATCCCCGGGGAGCTGTTTTTT; CDR3aa: CATSRVGIPGELFF